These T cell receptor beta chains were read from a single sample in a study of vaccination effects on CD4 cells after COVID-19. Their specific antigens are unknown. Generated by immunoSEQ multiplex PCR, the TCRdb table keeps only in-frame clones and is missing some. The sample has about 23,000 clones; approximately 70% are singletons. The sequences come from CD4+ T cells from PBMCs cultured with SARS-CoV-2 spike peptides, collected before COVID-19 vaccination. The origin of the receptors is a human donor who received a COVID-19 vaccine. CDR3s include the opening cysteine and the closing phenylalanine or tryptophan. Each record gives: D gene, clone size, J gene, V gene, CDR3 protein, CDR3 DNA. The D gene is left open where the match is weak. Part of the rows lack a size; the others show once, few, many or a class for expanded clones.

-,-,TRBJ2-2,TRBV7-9,CASSLSVNTGELFF,TGTGCCAGCAGCTTATCTGTGAACACCGGGGAGCTGTTTTTT
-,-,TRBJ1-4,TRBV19,CASSQGISGKLFF,TGTGCCAGTAGTCAGGGAATTTCGGGAAAACTGTTTTTT
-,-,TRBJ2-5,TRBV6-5,CASTAPGPQETQYF,TGTGCCAGCACCGCCCCGGGGCCCCAAGAGACCCAGTACTTC
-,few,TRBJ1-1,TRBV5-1,CASSLERGGNTEAFF,TGCGCCAGCAGCTTGGAGCGGGGGGGGAACACTGAAGCTTTCTTT
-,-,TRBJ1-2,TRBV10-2,CASSERQGGDYGYTF,TGCGCCAGCAGTGAGCGGCAGGGTGGGGACTATGGCTACACCTTC
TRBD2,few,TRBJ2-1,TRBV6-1,CASSVRGSGSADEQFF,TGTGCCAGCAGTGTACGGGGTAGCGGGAGTGCCGATGAGCAGTTCTTC
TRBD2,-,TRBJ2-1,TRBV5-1,CASTPSATSDPHEQFF,TGCGCCAGCACCCCCTCGGCGACTAGCGATCCCCATGAGCAGTTCTTC
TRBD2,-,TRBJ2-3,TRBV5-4,CASQNLAGRGDTQYF,TGTGCCAGCCAGAACCTAGCGGGGCGCGGAGATACGCAGTATTTT
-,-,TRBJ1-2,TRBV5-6,CASSDPRGRYTF,TGTGCCAGCAGCGACCCCAGGGGTCGCTACACCTTC
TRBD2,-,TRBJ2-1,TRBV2,CASSGLAAINEQFF,TGTGCCAGCAGTGGGCTAGCGGCAATCAATGAGCAGTTCTTC
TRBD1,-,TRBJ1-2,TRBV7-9,CASSSTGQGYTF,TGTGCCAGCAGCTCGACAGGGCAGGGCTACACCTTC
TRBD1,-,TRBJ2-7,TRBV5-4,CASSTGTAYEQYF,TGTGCCAGCAGCACCGGGACAGCCTACGAGCAGTACTTC
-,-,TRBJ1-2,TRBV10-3,CAISERGDYGYTF,TGTGCCATCAGTGAGAGGGGGGACTATGGCTACACCTTC
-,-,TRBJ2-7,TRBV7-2,CASSRNYEQYF,TGTGCCAGCAGCCGTAACTACGAGCAGTACTTC
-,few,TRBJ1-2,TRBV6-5,CASSYDVSGGGYTF,TGTGCCAGCAGTTATGACGTGTCGGGGGGCGGCTACACCTTC
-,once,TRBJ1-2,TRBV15,CATSRDKVGYGYTF,TGTGCCACCAGCAGAGATAAAGTGGGTTATGGCTACACCTTC